The rows below give T cell receptor beta chains drawn from one sample of a study of CD8+ T cells in alopecia areata. The method was immunoSEQ multiplex PCR; TCRdb's version includes in-frame clones alone and lacks a portion of them. The sample records around 290,000 clones, roughly 64% being singletons. The source material was CD4+ T cells sorted from blood, sampled at week 24, from a patient treated with tofacitinib. The receptor source for this set is a human donor with alopecia areata. The CDR3 runs from the conserved cysteine through the conserved F or W. Fields, in order: J gene, clone size, D gene, V gene, CDR3 DNA, CDR3 protein. A D gene is named only where the DNA matches it firmly. A clone size is listed for some rows: how often the clone was seen (once, few, many), or a class if it is expanded.

TRBJ2-5 | NA | NA | TRBV25-1 | TGTGCCAGCAGTGAACCCAATCAAGAGACCCAGTACTTC | CASSEPNQETQYF
TRBJ1-6 | NA | TRBD1 | TRBV30 | TGTGCCTGGGCCATCAGGGACAGATATAATTCACCCCTCCACTTT | CAWAIRDRYNSPLHF
TRBJ1-2 | NA | NA | TRBV25-1 | TGTGCCAGCAGTGAATTTGGGAAGGGGTACTATGGCTACACCTTC | CASSEFGKGYYGYTF
TRBJ2-3 | NA | NA | TRBV30 | TGTGCCTGGACCAGGGGAACAGATACGCAGTATTTT | CAWTRGTDTQYF
TRBJ2-5 | once | NA | TRBV25-1 | TGTGCCAGCGGACCCCGGGGGTACCTTGAGACCCAGTACTTC | CASGPRGYLETQYF
TRBJ1-3 | NA | NA | TRBV30 | TGTGCCTCGGGCACGAGGAACACCATATATTTT | CASGTRNTIYF
TRBJ1-6 | NA | NA | TRBV7-2 | TGTGCCAGCAGCCCAACAGAGGAGAGATTCTTTCCCCTCCACTTT | CASSPTEERFFPLHF
TRBJ2-1 | NA | TRBD2 | TRBV7-9 | TGTGCCAGCAGCCCTAAGCCGGGACTAGCGAGCAATGAGCAGTTCTTC | CASSPKPGLASNEQFF
TRBJ2-7 | NA | NA | TRBV18 | TGTGCCAGCTCACCATCGGGCTCCTACGAGCAGTACTTC | CASSPSGSYEQYF
TRBJ1-2 | NA | NA | TRBV9 | TGTGCCAGCAGCGTAGTAGGGGTTTCTAACTATGGCTACACCTTC | CASSVVGVSNYGYTF
TRBJ1-1 | NA | NA | TRBV29-1 | TGCAGCGTTCAGGCTACCATGAACACTGAAGCTTTCTTT | CSVQATMNTEAFF
TRBJ1-2 | NA | NA | TRBV12-5 | TGTGCTAGTGGGACCCCCGGGGACGTACGCTACACCTTC | CASGTPGDVRYTF
TRBJ1-1 | NA | NA | TRBV18 | TGTGCCAGCTCACCCTCACAGCAGTCGATTAACACTGAAGCTTTCTTT | CASSPSQQSINTEAFF
TRBJ2-1 | NA | TRBD1 | TRBV2 | TGTGCCAGCAATGGACAGGGCCACAATGAGCAGTTCTTC | CASNGQGHNEQFF
TRBJ1-1 | NA | NA | TRBV5-6 | TGTGCCAGCAGCTTGGTGTGGGCAGGGAACACTGAAGCTTTCTTT | CASSLVWAGNTEAFF
TRBJ2-5 | NA | NA | TRBV4-1 | TGCGCCAGCAGCCAAGATTTCAGCCAAGAGACCCAGTACTTC | CASSQDFSQETQYF
TRBJ2-7 | NA | NA | TRBV29-1 | TGCAGCGTAGTCACCGGGGAAAGCTCCTACGAGCAGTACTTC | CSVVTGESSYEQYF
TRBJ1-2 | many | NA | TRBV30 | TGTGCCTGGAGTGAAGGGATGTATGGCTACACCTTC | CAWSEGMYGYTF
TRBJ2-3 | NA | TRBD1 | TRBV10-3 | TGTGCCATCAAAGGCAATACGGGACAGGCCGACACAGATACGCAGTATTTT | CAIKGNTGQADTDTQYF
TRBJ1-2 | NA | NA | TRBV7-9 | TGTGCCAGCAGCTTAGATGAGGGAGCCTATGGCTACACCTTC | CASSLDEGAYGYTF
TRBJ1-4 | NA | NA | TRBV29-1 | TGCAGCGCCAAAGGGAGTTGGGATGAAAAACTGTTTTTT | CSAKGSWDEKLFF
TRBJ2-3 | NA | NA | TRBV9 | TGTGCCAGCAGCGTAGTCCAACCAGATACGCAGTATTTT | CASSVVQPDTQYF
TRBJ2-7 | NA | NA | TRBV29-1 | TGCAGCGTGGAGACAACGGGGACCCTCTCCTACGAGCAGTACTTC | CSVETTGTLSYEQYF
TRBJ2-5 | NA | NA | TRBV2 | TGTGCCAGCAGCTTCACCCTGGGGCTGGGGGAGACCCAGTACTTC | CASSFTLGLGETQYF